A single sample gave rise to the 20 T cell receptor beta chains below, sequenced in a study of beta chain features in type 1 diabetes. Of the isolated RNA, all was reverse transcribed, and so the sequenced material was expressed TCRB transcripts. Assay used: immunoSEQ multiplex PCR; TCRdb lists only in-frame clones, some missing. The table has around 44,000 clones, over 50% seen once. Source material: Tregs from blood. These receptors all stem from a woman aged 18 to 35 in good health.

The chain uses TRBV7-9 and TRBJ1-2, with D possibly being TRBD1 (6 bases). Between the trimmed V and J ends, which lost 0 bases and 8 bases, there was a span of 16 bases. The germline CDR1 and CDR2 sequences are SEHNR and FQNEAQ (reference sequence). CDR3 length equals 15 residues. The CDR3 DNA reads as TGTGCCAGCAGCTTAGCGTTTACGGGGGGCCGGGGCTACACCTTC. Its protein is CASSLAFTGGRGYTF.

This clone was seen once. This chain uses TRBV29-1 with TRBJ2-1; no firm D call. There are 11 residues in the CDR3. CDR1 and CDR2 (germline): SQVTM, ANQGSEA. The V gene lost 7 bases and the J gene lost 3 bases, with 7 bases spanning the gap. As DNA, the CDR3 is TGCAGCGCCCGGTACTACAATGAGCAGTTCTTC. Amino acid sequence: CSARYYNEQFF.

The chain links TRBV27 to TRBJ2-7; weak D call: TRBD1 (5 bases). The CDR3 loop spans 12 amino acids. V lost 8 bases to trimming and J lost 0 bases, with 8 bases between them. From germline, CDR1 is MNHEY and CDR2 SMNVEV (reference sequence). The CDR3 coding sequence is TGTGCCAGCGGGGCAGACTCCTACGAGCAGTACTTC. Translation gives CASGADSYEQYF.

The table lists this clone with a few counts. J is TRBJ2-3 and V is TRBV19, with D perhaps TRBD2 (5 bases). This CDR3 spans 16 amino acids. Trimming pared 8 bases from V and 2 bases from J, leaving 20 bases between. The V gene's germline CDR1 is LNHDA and CDR2 SQIVND (reference sequence). CDR3 in amino acids: CASRSRAARNTDTQYF. Written as DNA, the CDR3 is TGTGCCAGTCGATCGCGGGCAGCTAGGAACACAGATACGCAGTATTTT.

This chain links TRBV13 with TRBJ2-1, with a weak D call TRBD2 (6 bases). The CDR3 has 15 residues. Between the trimmed V and J ends, which lost 5 bases and 2 bases, there was a span of 13 bases. Per the germline V gene, CDR1 is PRHDT and CDR2 is FYEKMQ (reference sequence). The CDR3 sequence is CASSRNERAYNEQFF. DNA for the CDR3: TGTGCCAGCAGCCGAAACGAGCGGGCCTACAATGAGCAGTTCTTC.

Only one count was recorded for this clone. V and J are TRBV15 and TRBJ2-6; 9 nucleotides line up with TRBD1. CDR3 length equals 18 residues. V was clipped by 5 bases and J by 1 base; unmatched bases: 9. The germline gives CDR1 LNHNV, CDR2 YYDKDF (reference sequence). The CDR3 loop reads CATSGRRGQGSGANVLTF. In DNA form, the CDR3 reads TGTGCCACCAGCGGCCGAAGGGGACAGGGTTCTGGGGCCAACGTCCTGACTTTC.

The V and J genes are TRBV6-5 and TRBJ1-2, with 10 bases that match TRBD1. After removal of 5 bases from V and 7 bases from J, the junction contained 7 bases not matched to a gene. The CDR3 loop spans 14 amino acids. Germline CDR1 and CDR2: MNHEY and SVGAGI. Here the CDR3 DNA reads TGTGCCAGCAGTCATCGACAGGGGGCGGGTGGCTACACCTTC. Protein sequence: CASSHRQGAGGYTF.

The CDR3 region is CASSVGREPREQYF. Here the CDR3 DNA reads TGTGCCAGCAGCGTAGGGCGGGAGCCTCGGGAGCAGTACTTC. This sequence joins TRBV9 and TRBJ2-7; 7 nucleotides agree with TRBD2. The V gene's germline CDR1 is SGDLS and CDR2 YYNGEE. The trim removed 0 bases at V and 7 bases at J, leaving 7 bases unmatched. The CDR3 covers 14 residues. Drawing the rest from reference TRBV9 and TRBJ2-7, the complete variable domain is DSGVTQTPKHLITATGQRVTLRCSPRSGDLSVYWYQQSLDQGLQFLIQYYNGEERAKGNILERFSAQQFPDLHSELNLSSLELGDSALYFCASSVGREPREQYFGPGTRLTVT.

The V and J genes are TRBV28 and TRBJ2-6, with D maybe TRBD1 (5 bases). Trimming stripped 3 bases from V and 3 bases from J, with 15 bases between. The CDR3 is 17 amino acids. CDR1 is MDHEN, CDR2 SYDVKM, per germline. Here the CDR3 DNA reads TGTGCCAGCAGTTTTGTCGCAGGGTGGCATGGGGCCAACGTCCTGACTTTC. As protein: CASSFVAGWHGANVLTF. Supplemented by reference TRBV28 and TRBJ2-6, the full variable domain reads DVKVTQSSRYLVKRTGEKVFLECVQDMDHENMFWYRQDPGLGLRLIYFSYDVKMKEKGDIPEGYSVSREKKERFSLILESASTNQTSMYLCASSFVAGWHGANVLTFGAGSRLTVL.

The genes are TRBV6-1 and TRBJ1-2; D gene uncertain. Trimming removed 6 bases at V and 3 bases at J, with 11 bases between. There are 13 residues in the CDR3. Germline V gives CDR1 MNHNS, CDR2 SASEGT. Here the CDR3 DNA reads TGTGCCAGCAGAGTAGACGGAGACTATGGCTACACCTTC. Protein: CASRVDGDYGYTF.

V is TRBV15 and J is TRBJ1-3, with D possibly TRBD1 on 6 matching bases. Germline V lookup: CDR1 LNHNV, CDR2 YYDKDF (reference sequence). The CDR3 runs to 17 residues. Trimming left V 4 bases short and J 0 bases short, with 16 bases between. CDR3 region: CATSKSRQASSGNTIYF. The CDR3 DNA follows: TGTGCCACCAGCAAATCCCGACAGGCTAGCTCTGGAAACACCATATATTTT.

The rearrangement joins TRBV11-3 to TRBJ2-1; 7 nucleotides agree with TRBD1. The V gene end was trimmed by 4 bases and the J gene end by 6 bases; junction bases not matched to a gene: 6. The CDR3 totals 14 residues. Germline CDR1 and CDR2: SGHNT and YENEEA. In nucleotides, the CDR3 is TGTGCCAGCAGCTGGAGACAGGGTGCCAATGAGCAGTTCTTC. Protein: CASSWRQGANEQFF.

There are a few counts of this clone. This sequence joins TRBV7-6 and TRBJ2-1; 8 nucleotides align to TRBD2. The J segment lost 2 bases and the V segment lost 1 base, leaving 10 bases of the junction unmatched. Germline V gene sequence: CDR1 SGHVS, CDR2 FNYEAQ. There are 18 residues in the CDR3. CDR3 in DNA: TGTGCCAGCAGCTTAGGTTCTAGCGGGCTTGGGGCCTACAATGAGCAGTTCTTC. It yields the protein CASSLGSSGLGAYNEQFF. The whole variable domain, filled in from reference TRBV7-6 and TRBJ2-1, reads GAGVSQSPRYKVTKRGQDVALRCDPISGHVSLYWYRQALGQGPEFLTYFNYEAQQDKSGLPNDRFSAERPEGSISTLTIQRTEQRDSAMYRCASSLGSSGLGAYNEQFFGPGTRLTVL.

This clone was seen a few times. V is TRBV5-4 and J is TRBJ2-1; D might be TRBD2 (6 bases). Trimming took off 4 bases at V and 0 bases at J, with 14 bases between the two ends. Per the germline V gene, CDR1 is SGHNT and CDR2 is YYREEE (reference sequence). The CDR3 extends over 16 amino acids. CDR3 region: CASSGLTRASYNEQFF. In DNA form, the CDR3 reads TGTGCCAGCAGCGGCCTGACTAGAGCCTCCTACAATGAGCAGTTCTTC.

V usage is TRBV5-6 and J usage is TRBJ2-1, with D perhaps matching TRBD2 (5 bases). The CDR3 is 14 amino acids. The ends were cut back, 2 bases at V and 3 bases at J, with 9 bases in the middle. Germline-derived CDR1 and CDR2 are SGHDT and YYEEEE. The CDR3 is CASSFSDFYNEQFF. DNA of the CDR3: TGTGCCAGCAGCTTTTCGGACTTCTACAATGAGCAGTTCTTC.

This clone was counted between two and nine times. V usage is TRBV28 and J usage is TRBJ2-7, with 7 bases that match TRBD2. The CDR3 is 16 residues long. Germline values: CDR1 MDHEN, CDR2 SYDVKM. The V and J ends lost 3 bases and 3 bases, in that order; junction bases with no gene match: 11. CDR3: CASSFIWGRAVYEQYF. CDR3 coding DNA: TGTGCCAGCAGTTTTATATGGGGGAGGGCCGTCTACGAGCAGTACTTC.

The V gene is TRBV11-2, the J gene TRBJ2-5, with D maybe TRBD1 (6 bases). The CDR3 is made up of 14 amino acids. The germline CDR1 and CDR2 sequences are SGHAT and FQNNGV. V was pared by 5 bases and J by 5 bases, with 15 bases between. CDR3 amino acids: CASSPRWGPETQYF. Here the CDR3 DNA reads TGTGCCAGCAGCCCCAGGTGGGGGCCGGAGACCCAGTACTTC.

The chain has TRBV19 and TRBJ2-7, with TRBD1 matching over 11 bases. From germline, CDR1 is LNHDA and CDR2 SQIVND (reference sequence). The CDR3 is 15 residues long. The J segment lost 3 bases and the V segment lost 4 bases, leaving 5 bases of the junction unmatched. The CDR3 DNA reads TGTGCCAGTAGTACATCGGGACAGGGGGACTACGAGCAGTACTTC. Protein sequence: CASSTSGQGDYEQYF.

This rearrangement joins TRBV4-2 to TRBJ1-5; no reliable D call. Germline V lookup: CDR1 LGHNA, CDR2 YNFKEQ. V dropped 4 bases and J dropped 6 bases, with 13 bases sitting between them. The CDR3 runs 14 residues. CDR3 amino acids: CASSLLQEGQPQHF. In DNA form, the CDR3 reads TGTGCCAGCAGCCTCCTCCAGGAAGGTCAGCCCCAGCATTTT.

J is TRBJ1-2 and V is TRBV4-1; a weak D match, TRBD1 (5 bases). Germline-derived CDR1 and CDR2 are MGHRA and YSYEKL. Trimming removed 0 bases from V and 3 bases from J, with 11 bases in between. The CDR3 spans 15 residues. The CDR3 DNA is TGCGCCAGCAGCCAAGAATGGGGGGGATACTATGGCTACACCTTC. It codes for CASSQEWGGYYGYTF.